This T cell receptor beta chain was recorded in a study of T cells in narcolepsy. Study information: Enrolled donors included narcolepsy type 1 or type 2 patients and healthy controls.

The V and J ends lost 4 bases and 1 base respectively, with 15 bases between them. This CDR3 spans 16 amino acids. Germline V CDR1 and CDR2: SGHRS, YFSETQ. Profiled with immunoSEQ multiplex PCR; TCRdb holds only in-frame clones, not every one. The table records tens of thousands of clones, more than 75% of them present only once. The study's findings and limits: Blood of same and different patients, but not healthy controls, reportedly held recurring autoreactive clonotypes. Same-patient CSF and blood CD4+ T cell clonotypes included HCRT-specific and TRIB2-specific autoreactive ones. No autoreactive T cell clone sequences appeared in some memory CD4+ repertoires.

With regard to this clone: Its antigen is unknown.

Sequenced input: CD45RA- memory CD4+ T cells from PBMCs. The TCR was taken from a human donor with narcolepsy. The V call is TRBV5-1, the J call TRBJ1-5, with D perhaps TRBD1 (5 bases). The DNA for the CDR3 is TGCGCCAGCAGCCCCTCGGGGGGGGTCAGCAATCAGCCCCAGCATTTT. Amino acid sequence: CASSPSGGVSNQPQHF.